Listed here are 9 T cell receptor beta chains from one sample, sequenced in a study of beta chain features in type 1 diabetes. All of the isolated RNA was reverse transcribed, so expressed TCRB transcripts were sequenced. TCRdb's copy holds only in-frame clones and misses some; the assay was immunoSEQ multiplex PCR. The sample has about 320,000 clones, less than 15% seen once; the top ten hold over 5.5%. Sequencing was done on a sample of central memory CD4+ T cells from blood. The receptors stem from a man aged 25 to 40 in good health.

The rearrangement joins TRBV7-2 to TRBJ2-3; TRBD1 matches 7 bases. V lost 4 bases, J lost 7 bases, and 5 bases stayed unmatched. CDR3 length equals 13 residues. Germline CDR1 and CDR2: SGHTA and FQGNSA. The CDR3 protein is CASSSDRVNTQYF. CDR3 sequence (DNA): TGTGCCAGCAGCTCCGACAGGGTAAATACGCAGTATTTT.

This clone has more than one count but fewer than ten. The junction departs from germline at one end; a sequencing error may be responsible. CDR3 nucleotide sequence: TGTGCCAGCAGAGGAGGGAGCACCGATACGCAGTATTTT. It encodes CASRGGSTDTQYF. The chain uses TRBV6-6 and TRBJ2-3; possible D gene TRBD2, 6 bases. The length of the CDR3 is 13 residues. CDR1 MNHNY and CDR2 SVGAGI come from the germline V gene (reference sequence).

This chain connects TRBV6-5 to TRBJ1-1; the D is unclear. This CDR3 is 11 amino acids long. Trimming left V 7 bases short and J 10 bases short, with 13 bases between. Germline-derived CDR1 and CDR2 are MNHEY and SVGAGI. Here the CDR3 DNA reads TGTGCCAGCAATGTAGACCGTGCAGCTTTCTTT. Residues: CASNVDRAAFF.

This clone was picked up a small number of times. The chain's CDR3 is CASSLGGTSNTGELFF. The CDR3 nucleotides read TGTGCCAGCAGCTTAGGAGGGACTAGTAACACCGGGGAGCTGTTTTTT. The rearrangement joins TRBV7-2 to TRBJ2-2, with 8 bases that match TRBD2. CDR1 is SGHTA, CDR2 FQGNSA, per germline. The trim removed 1 base at V and 2 bases at J, leaving 3 bases unmatched. The CDR3 extends over 16 amino acids.

This rearrangement joins TRBV30 to TRBJ2-5; maybe TRBD1 (5 bases). The CDR3 contains 12 residues. Trimming took off 4 bases at V and 0 bases at J, with 6 bases between the two ends. Looked up from germline, CDR1 is GTSNPN and CDR2 is SVGIG (reference sequence). The CDR3 coding sequence is TGTGCCTGGAACAGGTACCAAGAGACCCAGTACTTC. It yields the protein CAWNRYQETQYF.

V and J are TRBV6-5 and TRBJ2-4, with a tentative D call TRBD2 (6 bases). The CDR3 consists of 15 residues. V lost 7 bases to trimming and J lost 8 bases, with 21 bases between them. The germline V gene has CDR1 MNHEY and CDR2 SVGAGI. The CDR3 nucleotides are TGTGCCAGCAATAACGCCGGAGGGGACTCGGACATTCAGTACTTC. Translating gives CASNNAGGDSDIQYF.

This clone was seen repeatedly, ten times or more. This same CDR3 is encoded by further DNA sequences in the sample. V usage is TRBV5-4 and J usage is TRBJ1-6, with unresolved D. This CDR3 is 15 amino acids long. The V end lost 2 bases, the J end lost 1 base, and 7 bases lay between the germline ends. Germline values: CDR1 SGHNT, CDR2 YYREEE (reference sequence). For the CDR3, the DNA is TGTGCCAGCAGCTTACGTGGATCCTATAATTCACCCCTCCACTTT. This translates into CASSLRGSYNSPLHF.

This clone was seen just once. Other DNA sequences in the same sample also yield this CDR3. The rearrangement uses TRBV4-1 and TRBJ1-4; no definite D call. CDR1 is MGHRA and CDR2 is YSYEKL in the germline V gene. The CDR3 runs 12 residues. The V end was cut by 2 bases, the J end by 7 bases, with 5 bases between. CDR3 nucleotide sequence: TGCGCCAGCAGCCAAATAGCTGAAAAACTGTTTTTT. Its protein product is CASSQIAEKLFF.

This clone has more than one count but fewer than ten. The rearrangement joins TRBV6-1 to TRBJ2-5; 8 bases are shared with TRBD2. The DNA end favors TRBJ2-7, so the J call may be wrong. The CDR3 covers 14 residues. Germline V CDR1 and CDR2: MNHNS, SASEGT. The CDR3 reads CATVAGREDYEQYF. As DNA, the CDR3 is TGTGCCACCGTAGCGGGGCGAGAAGACTACGAGCAGTACTTC.